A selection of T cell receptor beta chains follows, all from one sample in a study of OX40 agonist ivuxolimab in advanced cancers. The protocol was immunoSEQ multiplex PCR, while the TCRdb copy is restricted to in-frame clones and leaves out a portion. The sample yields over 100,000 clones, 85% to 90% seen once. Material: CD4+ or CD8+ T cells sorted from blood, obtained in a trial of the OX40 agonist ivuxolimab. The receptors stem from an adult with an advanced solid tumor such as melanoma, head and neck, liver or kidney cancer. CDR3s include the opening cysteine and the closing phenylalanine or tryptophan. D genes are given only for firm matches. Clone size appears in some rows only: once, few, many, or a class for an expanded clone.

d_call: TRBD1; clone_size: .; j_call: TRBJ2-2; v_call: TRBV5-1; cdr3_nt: TGCGCCAGCAGATCTACCCCGGGACAGACGAACACCGGGGAGCTGTTTTTT; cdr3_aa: CASRSTPGQTNTGELFF
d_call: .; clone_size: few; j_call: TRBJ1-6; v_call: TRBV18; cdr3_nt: TGTGCCAGCTCACCATTATCCGGGGGGGATTCACCCCTCCACTTT; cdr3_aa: CASSPLSGGDSPLHF
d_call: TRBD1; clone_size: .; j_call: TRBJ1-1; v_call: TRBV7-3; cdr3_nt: TGTGCCAGCAGACGACAGGGGGACACTGAAGCTTTCTTT; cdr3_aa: CASRRQGDTEAFF
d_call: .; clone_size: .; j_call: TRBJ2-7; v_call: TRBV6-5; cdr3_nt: TGTGCCAGCAGTGAATCAAATACCTTCTACGAGCAGTACTTC; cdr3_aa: CASSESNTFYEQYF
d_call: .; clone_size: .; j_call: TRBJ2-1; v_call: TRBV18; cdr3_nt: TGTGCCAGCTCACCACCTTTGACCGCAACTTACAATGAGCAGTTCTTC; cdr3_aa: CASSPPLTATYNEQFF
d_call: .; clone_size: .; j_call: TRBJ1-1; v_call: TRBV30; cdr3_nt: TGTGCCTGGACAGTTCTGAACACTGAAGCTTTCTTT; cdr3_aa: CAWTVLNTEAFF
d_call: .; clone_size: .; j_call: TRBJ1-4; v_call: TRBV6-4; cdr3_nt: TGTGCCAGCAGTCTCACGGCAACTAATGAAAAACTGTTTTTT; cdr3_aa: CASSLTATNEKLFF
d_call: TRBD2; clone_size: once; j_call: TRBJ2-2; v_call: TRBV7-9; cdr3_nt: TGTGCCAGCAGCCCATCCGGGAGCGGGGGGCCGGTGAACGGGGAGCTGTTTTTT; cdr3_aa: CASSPSGSGGPVNGELFF
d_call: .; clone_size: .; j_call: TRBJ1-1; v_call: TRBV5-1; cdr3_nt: TGCGCCAGCAGCGGGGGGCGTGGGGACACTGAAGCTTTCTTT; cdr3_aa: CASSGGRGDTEAFF
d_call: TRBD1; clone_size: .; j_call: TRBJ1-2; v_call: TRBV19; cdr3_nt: TGTGCCAGTAGTACCTCGGACAGGGACGGCTACACCTTC; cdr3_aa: CASSTSDRDGYTF
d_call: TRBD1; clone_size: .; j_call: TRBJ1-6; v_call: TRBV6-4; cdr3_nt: TGTGCCAGCAGGGAACAAGGACAGGGGAATTCACCCCTCCACTTT; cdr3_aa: CASREQGQGNSPLHF
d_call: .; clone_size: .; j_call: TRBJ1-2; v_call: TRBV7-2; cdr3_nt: TGTGCCAGCAGCCCCCTAGCCGGGAGTAGGAATGGCTACACCTTC; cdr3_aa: CASSPLAGSRNGYTF
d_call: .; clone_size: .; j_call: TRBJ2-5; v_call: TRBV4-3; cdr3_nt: TGCGCCAGCAGCCAAACGGGACTGCAAGAGACCCAGTACTTC; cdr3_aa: CASSQTGLQETQYF
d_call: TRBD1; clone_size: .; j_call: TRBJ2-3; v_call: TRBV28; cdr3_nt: TGTGCCAGCAGTTTTGTGGGACAGGGGCGCTGGGATACGCAGTATTTT; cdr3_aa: CASSFVGQGRWDTQYF
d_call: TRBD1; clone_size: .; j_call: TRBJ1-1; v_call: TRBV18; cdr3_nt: TGTGCCAGCTCACCACCTCAGGACAGGGGTCGAACTGAAGCTTTCTTT; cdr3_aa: CASSPPQDRGRTEAFF
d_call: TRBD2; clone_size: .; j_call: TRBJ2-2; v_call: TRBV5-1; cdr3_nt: TGCGCCAGCAGCCTACGGACTAGCGGGGGCACCGGGGAGCTGTTTTTT; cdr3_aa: CASSLRTSGGTGELFF